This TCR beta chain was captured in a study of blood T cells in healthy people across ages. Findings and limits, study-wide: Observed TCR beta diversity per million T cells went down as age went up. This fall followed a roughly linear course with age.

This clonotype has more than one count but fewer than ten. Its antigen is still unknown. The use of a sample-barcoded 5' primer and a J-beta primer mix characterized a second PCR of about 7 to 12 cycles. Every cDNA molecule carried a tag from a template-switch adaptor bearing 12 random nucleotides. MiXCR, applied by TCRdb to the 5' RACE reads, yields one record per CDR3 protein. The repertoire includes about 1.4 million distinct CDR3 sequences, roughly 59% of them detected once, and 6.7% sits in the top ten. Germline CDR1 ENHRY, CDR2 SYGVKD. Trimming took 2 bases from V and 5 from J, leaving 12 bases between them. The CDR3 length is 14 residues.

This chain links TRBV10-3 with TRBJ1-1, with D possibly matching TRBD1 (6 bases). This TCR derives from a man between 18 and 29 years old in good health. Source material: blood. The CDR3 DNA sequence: TGTGCCATCAGTGAGGCCCACAGGGAAACTGAAGCTTTCTTT. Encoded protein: CAISEAHRETEAFF.